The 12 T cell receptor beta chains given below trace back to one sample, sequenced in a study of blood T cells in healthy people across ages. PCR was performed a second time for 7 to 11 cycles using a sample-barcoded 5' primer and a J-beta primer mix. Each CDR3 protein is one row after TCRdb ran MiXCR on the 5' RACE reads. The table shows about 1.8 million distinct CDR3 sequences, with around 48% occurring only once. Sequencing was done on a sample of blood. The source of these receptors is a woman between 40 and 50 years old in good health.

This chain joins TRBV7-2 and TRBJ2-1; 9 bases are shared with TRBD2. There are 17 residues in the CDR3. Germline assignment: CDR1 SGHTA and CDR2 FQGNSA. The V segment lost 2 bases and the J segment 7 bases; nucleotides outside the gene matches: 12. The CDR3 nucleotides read TGTGCCAGCAGCTTAAACGGGCTAAGCGGGGGGTCGAATGAGCAGTTCTTC. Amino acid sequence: CASSLNGLSGGSNEQFF.

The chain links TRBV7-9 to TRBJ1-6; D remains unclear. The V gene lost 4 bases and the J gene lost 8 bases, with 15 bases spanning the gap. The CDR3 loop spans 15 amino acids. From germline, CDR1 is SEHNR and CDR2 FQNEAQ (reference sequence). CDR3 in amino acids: CASSSSGSLDSPLHF. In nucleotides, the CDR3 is TGTGCCAGCAGCTCCTCGGGGTCTCTTGATTCACCCCTCCACTTT. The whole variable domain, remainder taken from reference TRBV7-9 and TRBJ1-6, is DTGVSQNPRHKITKRGQNVTFRCDPISEHNRLYWYRQTLGQGPEFLTYFQNEAQLEKSRLLSDRFSAERPKGSFSTLEIQRTEQGDSAMYLCASSSSGSLDSPLHFGNGTRLTVT.

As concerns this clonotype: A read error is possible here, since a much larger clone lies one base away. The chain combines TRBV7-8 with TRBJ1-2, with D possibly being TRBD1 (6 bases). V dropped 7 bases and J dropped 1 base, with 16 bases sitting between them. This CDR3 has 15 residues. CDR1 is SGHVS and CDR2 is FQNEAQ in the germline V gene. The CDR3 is CASNTSGTYNYGYTF. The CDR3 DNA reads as TGTGCCAGCAACACATCCGGGACATATAACTATGGCTACACCTTC.

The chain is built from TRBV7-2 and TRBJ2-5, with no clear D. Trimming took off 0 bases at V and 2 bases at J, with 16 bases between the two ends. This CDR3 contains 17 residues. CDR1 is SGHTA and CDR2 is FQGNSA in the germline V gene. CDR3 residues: CASSLARYRSDQETQYF. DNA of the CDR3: TGTGCCAGCAGCTTAGCGCGATACCGCTCGGATCAAGAGACCCAGTACTTC. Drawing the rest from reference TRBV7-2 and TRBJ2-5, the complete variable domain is GAGVSQSPSNKVTEKGKDVELRCDPISGHTALYWYRQSLGQGLEFLIYFQGNSAPDKSGLPSDRFSAERTGGSVSTLTIQRTQQEDSAVYLCASSLARYRSDQETQYFGPGTRLLVL.

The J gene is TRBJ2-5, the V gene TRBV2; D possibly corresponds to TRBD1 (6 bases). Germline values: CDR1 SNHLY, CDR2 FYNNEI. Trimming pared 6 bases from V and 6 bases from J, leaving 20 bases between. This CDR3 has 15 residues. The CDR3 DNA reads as TGTGCCAGCAGGCGAACAGGGTCGGTAGGGAAGACCCAGTACTTC. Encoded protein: CASRRTGSVGKTQYF.

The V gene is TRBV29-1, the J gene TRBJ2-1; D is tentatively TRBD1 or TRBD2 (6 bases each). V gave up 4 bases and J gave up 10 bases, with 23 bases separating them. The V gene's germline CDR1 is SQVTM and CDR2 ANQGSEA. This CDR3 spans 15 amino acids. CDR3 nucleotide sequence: TGCAGCGTTGTAGGCCCGGGGGCGGTAACTGGCGAGCAGTTCTTC. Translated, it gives CSVVGPGAVTGEQFF.

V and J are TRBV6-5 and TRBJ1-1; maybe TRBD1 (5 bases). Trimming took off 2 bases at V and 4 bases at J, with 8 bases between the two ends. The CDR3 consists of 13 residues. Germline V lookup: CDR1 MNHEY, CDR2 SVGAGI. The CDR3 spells CASSYGQGTEAFF. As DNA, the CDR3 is TGTGCCAGCAGTTACGGGCAGGGCACTGAAGCTTTCTTT.

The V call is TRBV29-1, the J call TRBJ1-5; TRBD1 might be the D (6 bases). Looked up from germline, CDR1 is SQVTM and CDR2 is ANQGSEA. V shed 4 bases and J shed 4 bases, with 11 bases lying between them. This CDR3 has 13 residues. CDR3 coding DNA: TGCAGCGTTGCCGGACAGCCGAATCAGCCCCAGCATTTT. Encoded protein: CSVAGQPNQPQHF.

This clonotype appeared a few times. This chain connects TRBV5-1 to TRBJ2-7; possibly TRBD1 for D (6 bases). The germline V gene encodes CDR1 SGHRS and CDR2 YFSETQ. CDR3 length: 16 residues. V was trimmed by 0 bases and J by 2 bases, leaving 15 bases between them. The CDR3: CASSLVPLDSTYEQYF. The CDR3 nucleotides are TGCGCCAGCAGCTTGGTCCCCCTGGACAGCACCTACGAGCAGTACTTC.

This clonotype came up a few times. The CDR3 DNA is TGCAGTGCCGAGGCGGGGGGGATTTTCTACAATGAGCAGTTCTTC. This encodes CSAEAGGIFYNEQFF. The chain carries TRBV20-1 and TRBJ2-1, with 9 bases aligning to TRBD2. The CDR3 length is 15 residues. Losses at the gene ends were 6 bases for V and 3 bases for J; bases not matched to a gene: 9. Germline assignment: CDR1 DFQATT and CDR2 SNEGSKA (reference sequence).

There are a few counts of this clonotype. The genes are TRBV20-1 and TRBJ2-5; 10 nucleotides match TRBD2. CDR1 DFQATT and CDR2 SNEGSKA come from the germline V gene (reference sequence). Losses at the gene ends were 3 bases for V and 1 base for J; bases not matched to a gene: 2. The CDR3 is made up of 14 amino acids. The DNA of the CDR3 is TGCAGTGCTAGGTGGACTAGCGGCCAAGAGACCCAGTACTTC. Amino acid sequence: CSARWTSGQETQYF.

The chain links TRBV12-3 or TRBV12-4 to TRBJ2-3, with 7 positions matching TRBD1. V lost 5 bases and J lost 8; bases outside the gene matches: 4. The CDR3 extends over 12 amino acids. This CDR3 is CASSPDRATQYF. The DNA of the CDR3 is TGTGCCAGCAGTCCCGACAGGGCTACGCAGTATTTT.